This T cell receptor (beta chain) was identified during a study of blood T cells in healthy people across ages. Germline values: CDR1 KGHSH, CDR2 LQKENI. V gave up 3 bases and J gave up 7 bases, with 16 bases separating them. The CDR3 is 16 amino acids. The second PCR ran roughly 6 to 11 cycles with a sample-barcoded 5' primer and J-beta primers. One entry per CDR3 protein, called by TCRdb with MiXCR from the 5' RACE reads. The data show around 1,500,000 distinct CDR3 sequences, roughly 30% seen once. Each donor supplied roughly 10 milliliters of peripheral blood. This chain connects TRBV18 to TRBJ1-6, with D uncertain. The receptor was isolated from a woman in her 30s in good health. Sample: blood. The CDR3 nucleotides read TGTGCCAGCTCACCGAGGCAGTTGAACGAGAATTCACCCCTCCACTTT. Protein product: CASSPRQLNENSPLHF.